This T cell receptor (beta chain) derives from a study of T cells in Graves' hyperthyroidism and ophthalmopathy. Amplification targeted TCR beta CDR3 regions from RNA transcripts. The TCR CDR3 was amplified in a first-round RT-PCR using the HTBI primer set. A single record per CDR3 protein comes from TCRdb applying MiXCR to the multiplex PCR reads. The profile covers about 640,000 distinct CDR3 sequences, with around 20% appearing a single time and about 34% taken by the ten largest. This clonotype showed up just a few times. Its antigen is not identified. The PBMCs were sourced from fresh peripheral blood (more than 9 ml). Study findings and constraints: Appearing also in blood were most of the thyroid clonotypes expanded above 0.001. Researchers report that a 13 V-J model separated ophthalmopathy from stable hyperthyroidism.

V lost 5 bases and J 0 bases, leaving 14 bases between the germline ends. Germline loops: CDR1 SGHTA, CDR2 FQGNSA. The CDR3 sequence is 16 residues long. The TCR originated in a man aged 25 to 45 with Graves' ophthalmopathy. The chain employs TRBV7-2 and TRBJ2-4; TRBD2 might be the D (6 bases). Sequencing was done on a sample of blood. The DNA for the CDR3 is TGTGCCAGCAGCCACGACGGGAGCCTAGCCAAAAACATTCAGTACTTC. The encoded protein is CASSHDGSLAKNIQYF.